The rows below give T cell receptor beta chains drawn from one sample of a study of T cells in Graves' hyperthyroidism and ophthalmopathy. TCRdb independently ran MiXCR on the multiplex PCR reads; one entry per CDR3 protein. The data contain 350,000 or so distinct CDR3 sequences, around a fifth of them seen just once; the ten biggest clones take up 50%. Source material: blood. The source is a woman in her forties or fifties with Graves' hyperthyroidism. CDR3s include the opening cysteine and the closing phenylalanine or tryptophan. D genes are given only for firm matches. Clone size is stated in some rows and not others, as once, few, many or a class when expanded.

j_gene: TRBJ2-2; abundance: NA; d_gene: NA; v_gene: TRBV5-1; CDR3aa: CASRVAAGELFF; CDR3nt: TGCGCCAGCAGGGTTGCCGCCGGGGAGCTGTTTTTT
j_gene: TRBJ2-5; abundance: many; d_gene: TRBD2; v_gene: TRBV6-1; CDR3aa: CASSDGAGGRETQYF; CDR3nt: TGTGCCAGCAGTGACGGTGCGGGGGGGCGTGAGACCCAGTACTTC
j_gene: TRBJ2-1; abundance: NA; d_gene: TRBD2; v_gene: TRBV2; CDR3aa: CASSERGGGLAGNEQFF; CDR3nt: TGTGCCAGCAGTGAGAGGGGAGGGGGGCTAGCGGGCAATGAGCAGTTCTTC
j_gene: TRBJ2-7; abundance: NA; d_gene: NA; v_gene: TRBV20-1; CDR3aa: CSARDPGSNPYEQYF; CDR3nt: TGCAGTGCTAGAGATCCCGGGTCCAATCCCTACGAGCAGTACTTC
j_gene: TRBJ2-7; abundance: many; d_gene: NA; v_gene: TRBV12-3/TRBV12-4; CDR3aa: CASSLRDSSSYEQYF; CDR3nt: TGTGCCAGCAGTTTAAGGGACTCCAGCTCCTACGAGCAGTACTTC
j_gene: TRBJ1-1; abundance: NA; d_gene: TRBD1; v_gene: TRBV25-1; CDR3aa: CASSGIQGAEAFF; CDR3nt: TGTGCCAGCAGTGGAATACAGGGGGCTGAAGCTTTCTTT
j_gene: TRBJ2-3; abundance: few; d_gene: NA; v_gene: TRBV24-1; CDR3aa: CATSDPRQVRYTDTQYF; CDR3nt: TGTGCCACCAGTGACCCCCGACAGGTTCGATACACAGATACGCAGTATTTT
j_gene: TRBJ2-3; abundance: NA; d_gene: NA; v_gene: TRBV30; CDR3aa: CAWSVSADTQYF; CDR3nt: TGTGCCTGGAGTGTATCGGCGGATACGCAGTATTTT
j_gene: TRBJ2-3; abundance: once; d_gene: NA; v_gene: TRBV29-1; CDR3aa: CSVLLGPDTQYF; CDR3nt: TGCAGCGTTCTTCTAGGCCCAGATACGCAGTATTTT
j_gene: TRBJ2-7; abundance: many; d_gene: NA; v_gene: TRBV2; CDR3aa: CASSQQGSYEQYF; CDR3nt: TGTGCCAGCAGCCAACAGGGCTCCTACGAGCAGTACTTC
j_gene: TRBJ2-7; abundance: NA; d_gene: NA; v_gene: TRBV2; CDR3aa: CASSTRGGYEQYF; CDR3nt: TGTGCCAGCAGTACCCGGGGAGGCTACGAGCAGTACTTC
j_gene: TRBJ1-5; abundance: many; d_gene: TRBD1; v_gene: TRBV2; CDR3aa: CASRNDRGRSNQPQHF; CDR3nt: TGTGCCAGCAGAAACGACAGGGGCCGAAGCAATCAGCCCCAGCATTTT
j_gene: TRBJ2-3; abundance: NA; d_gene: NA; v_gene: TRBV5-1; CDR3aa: CASSLALPSTDTQYF; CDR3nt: TGCGCCAGCAGCTTGGCACTCCCTAGCACAGATACGCAGTATTTT
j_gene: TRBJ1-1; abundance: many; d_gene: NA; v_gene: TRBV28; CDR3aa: CASRAGLWNTEAFF; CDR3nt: TGTGCCAGCAGAGCGGGGTTGTGGAACACTGAAGCTTTCTTT
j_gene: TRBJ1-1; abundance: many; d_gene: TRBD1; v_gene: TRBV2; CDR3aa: CASSEVAGGRGPEAFF; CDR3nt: TGTGCCAGCAGTGAAGTGGCGGGGGGAAGGGGGCCTGAAGCTTTCTTT
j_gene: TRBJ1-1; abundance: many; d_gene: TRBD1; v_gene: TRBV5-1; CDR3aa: CASSFTGDTEAFF; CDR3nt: TGTGCCAGCTCGTTTACAGGGGACACTGAAGCTTTCTTT
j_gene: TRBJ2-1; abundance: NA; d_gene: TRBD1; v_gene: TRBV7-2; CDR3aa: CASSPKTGTGYNEQFF; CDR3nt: TGTGCCAGCAGCCCGAAGACCGGGACAGGGTACAATGAGCAGTTCTTC
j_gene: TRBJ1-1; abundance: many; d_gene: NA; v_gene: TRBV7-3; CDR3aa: CASSLQGGRTANTEAFF; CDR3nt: TGTGCCAGCAGCTTACAAGGAGGAAGGACAGCGAATACTGAAGCTTTCTTT
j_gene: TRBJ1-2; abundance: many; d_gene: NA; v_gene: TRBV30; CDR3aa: CAWGGTTGYTF; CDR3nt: TGTGCCTGGGGTGGGACAACGGGCTACACCTTC
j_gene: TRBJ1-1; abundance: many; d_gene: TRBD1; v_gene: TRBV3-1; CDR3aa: CASSPAAWTGVTEAFF; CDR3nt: TGTGCCAGCAGCCCCGCTGCCTGGACAGGGGTGACTGAAGCTTTCTTT
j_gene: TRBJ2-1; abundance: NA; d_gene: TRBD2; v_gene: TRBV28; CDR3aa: CASSLSAGGLDEQFF; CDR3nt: TGTGCCAGCAGTTTATCGGCGGGAGGGTTAGATGAGCAGTTCTTC
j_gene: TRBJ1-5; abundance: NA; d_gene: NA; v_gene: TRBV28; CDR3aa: CASVWGGSNQPQHF; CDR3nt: TGTGCCAGCGTCTGGGGGGGTAGCAATCAGCCCCAGCATTTT
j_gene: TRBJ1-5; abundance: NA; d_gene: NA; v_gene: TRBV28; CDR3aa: CASSLSRGRQPQHF; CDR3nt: TGTGCCAGCAGTTTATCCCGGGGGCGCCAGCCCCAGCATTTT
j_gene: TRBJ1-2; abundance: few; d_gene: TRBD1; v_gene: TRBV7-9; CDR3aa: CASSLAGGGNGYTF; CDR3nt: TGTGCCAGCAGCTTAGCTGGAGGGGGCAATGGCTACACCTTC
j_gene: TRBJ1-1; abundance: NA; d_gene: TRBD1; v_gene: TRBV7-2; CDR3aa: CASSLLQGRTEAFF; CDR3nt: TGTGCCAGCAGCTTACTACAGGGGCGCACTGAAGCTTTCTTT
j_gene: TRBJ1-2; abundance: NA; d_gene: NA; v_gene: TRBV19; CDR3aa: CASNKAGIKTEYGYTF; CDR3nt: TGTGCCAGTAACAAGGCAGGGATTAAAACGGAGTATGGCTACACCTTC
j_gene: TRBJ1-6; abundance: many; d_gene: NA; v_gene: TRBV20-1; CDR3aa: CSASGRGPNSPLHF; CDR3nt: TGCAGTGCTAGCGGTCGGGGGCCTAATTCACCCCTCCACTTT
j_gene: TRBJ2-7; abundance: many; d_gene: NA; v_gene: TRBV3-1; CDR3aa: CASSQGKGPYEQYF; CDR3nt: TGTGCCAGCAGCCAAGGAAAAGGGCCCTACGAGCAGTACTTC
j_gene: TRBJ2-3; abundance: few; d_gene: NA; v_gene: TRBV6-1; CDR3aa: CASSEQGRRGTSTDTQYF; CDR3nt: TGTGCCAGCAGTGAACAGGGTCGCCGGGGGACTAGCACAGATACGCAGTATTTT
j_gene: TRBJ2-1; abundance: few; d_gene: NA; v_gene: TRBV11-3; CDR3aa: CASSPAPADEQFF; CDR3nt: TGTGCCAGCAGCCCCGCTCCTGCAGATGAGCAGTTCTTC
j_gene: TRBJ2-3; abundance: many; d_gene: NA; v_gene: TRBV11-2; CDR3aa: CASSLDKGFTDTQYF; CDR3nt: TGTGCCAGCAGCTTAGATAAGGGGTTCACAGATACGCAGTATTTT
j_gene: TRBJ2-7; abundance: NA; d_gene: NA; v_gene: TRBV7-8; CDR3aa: CASSFPGRLTEQYF; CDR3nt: TGTGCCAGCAGCTTTCCGGGACGATTGACCGAGCAGTACTTC
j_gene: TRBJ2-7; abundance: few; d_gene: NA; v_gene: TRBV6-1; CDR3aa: CASSYAVQSSYEQYF; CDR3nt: TGTGCCAGCAGTTACGCGGTTCAGAGCTCCTACGAGCAGTACTTC
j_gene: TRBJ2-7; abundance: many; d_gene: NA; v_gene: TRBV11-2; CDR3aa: CASTPRRDSSYEQYF; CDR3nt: TGTGCCAGCACCCCCCGTCGAGACAGCTCCTACGAGCAGTACTTC
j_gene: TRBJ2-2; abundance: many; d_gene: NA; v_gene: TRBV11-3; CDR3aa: CASSPGTNANTGELFF; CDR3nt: TGTGCCAGCAGCCCCGGGACGAATGCGAACACCGGGGAGCTGTTTTTT
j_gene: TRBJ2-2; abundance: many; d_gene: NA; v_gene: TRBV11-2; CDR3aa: CASSLWGNGELFF; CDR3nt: TGTGCCAGCAGCTTATGGGGTAACGGGGAGCTGTTTTTT
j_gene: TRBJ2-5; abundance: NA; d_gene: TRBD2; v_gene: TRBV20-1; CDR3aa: CSAREMTSFQYF; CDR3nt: TGCAGTGCTAGAGAGATGACTAGCTTTCAGTACTTC
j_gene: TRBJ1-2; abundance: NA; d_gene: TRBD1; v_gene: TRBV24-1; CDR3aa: CATSDSTTGIYGYTF; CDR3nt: TGTGCCACCAGTGATTCAACGACAGGGATCTATGGCTACACCTTC
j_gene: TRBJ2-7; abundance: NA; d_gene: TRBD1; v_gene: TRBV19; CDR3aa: CASTARTGNEQYF; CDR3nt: TGTGCCAGTACCGCCAGGACAGGGAACGAGCAGTACTTC
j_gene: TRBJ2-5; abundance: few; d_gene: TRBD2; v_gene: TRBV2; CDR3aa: CASFSGVFLAGGRETQYF; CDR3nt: TGTGCCAGCTTCAGTGGTGTTTTTCTAGCGGGGGGACGGGAGACCCAGTACTTC
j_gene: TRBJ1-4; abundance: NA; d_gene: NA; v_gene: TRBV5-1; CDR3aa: CASSYGGLEKLFF; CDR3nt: TGCGCCAGCAGCTATGGGGGTCTCGAAAAACTGTTTTTT